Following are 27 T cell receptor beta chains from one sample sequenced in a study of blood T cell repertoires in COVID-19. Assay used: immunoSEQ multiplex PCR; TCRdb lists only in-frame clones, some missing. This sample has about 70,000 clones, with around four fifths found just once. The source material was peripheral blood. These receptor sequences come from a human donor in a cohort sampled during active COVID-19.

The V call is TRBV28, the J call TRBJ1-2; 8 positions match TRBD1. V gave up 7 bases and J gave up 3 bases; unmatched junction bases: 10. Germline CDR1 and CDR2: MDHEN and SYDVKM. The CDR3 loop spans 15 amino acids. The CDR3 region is CASTTTGVVDYGYTF. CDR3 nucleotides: TGTGCCAGCACCACGACAGGGGTAGTGGACTATGGCTACACCTTC.

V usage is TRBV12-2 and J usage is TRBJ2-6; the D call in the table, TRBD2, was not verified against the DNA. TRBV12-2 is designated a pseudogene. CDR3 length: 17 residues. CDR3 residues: CASRLVTMNSGANVLTF. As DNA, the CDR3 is TGTGCAAGTCGCTTAGTAACTATGAACTCTGGGGCCAACGTCCTGACTTTC.

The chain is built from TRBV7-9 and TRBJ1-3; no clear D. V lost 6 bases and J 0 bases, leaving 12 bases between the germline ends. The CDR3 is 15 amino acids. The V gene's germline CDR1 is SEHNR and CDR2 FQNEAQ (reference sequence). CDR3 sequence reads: CASSPVFYSGNTIYF. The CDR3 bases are TGTGCCAGCAGTCCCGTCTTTTACTCTGGAAACACCATATATTTT.

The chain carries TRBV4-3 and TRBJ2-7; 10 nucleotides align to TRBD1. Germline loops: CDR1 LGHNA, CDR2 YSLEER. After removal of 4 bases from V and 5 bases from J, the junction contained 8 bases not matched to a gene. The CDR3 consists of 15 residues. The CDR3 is CASSLRQGARNEQYF. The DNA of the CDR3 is TGCGCCAGCAGCCTCCGACAGGGGGCGCGCAACGAGCAGTACTTC.

The CDR3, as DNA: TGTGCCAGCAGCTTACAACCGGGGAATAATTCACCCCTCCACTTT. Amino acids: CASSLQPGNNSPLHF. This chain connects TRBV7-2 to TRBJ1-6; D ambiguous. CDR1 SGHTA and CDR2 FQGNSA come from the germline V gene. The germline V and J ends were trimmed by 2 bases and 5 bases, with 10 bases remaining between them. The CDR3 contains 15 residues.

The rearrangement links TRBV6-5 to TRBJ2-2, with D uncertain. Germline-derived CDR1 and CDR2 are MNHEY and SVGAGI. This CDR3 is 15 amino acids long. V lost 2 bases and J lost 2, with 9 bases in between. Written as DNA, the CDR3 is TGTGCCAGCAGTTACCTACGGGTAAACACCGGGGAGCTGTTTTTT. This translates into CASSYLRVNTGELFF.

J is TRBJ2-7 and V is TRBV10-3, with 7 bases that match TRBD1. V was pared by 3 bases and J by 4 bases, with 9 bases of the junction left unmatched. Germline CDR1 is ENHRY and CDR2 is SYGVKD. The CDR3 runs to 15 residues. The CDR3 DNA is TGTGCCATCAGTGACCGGGGACAGCTACTTTACGAGCAGTACTTC. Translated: CAISDRGQLLYEQYF.

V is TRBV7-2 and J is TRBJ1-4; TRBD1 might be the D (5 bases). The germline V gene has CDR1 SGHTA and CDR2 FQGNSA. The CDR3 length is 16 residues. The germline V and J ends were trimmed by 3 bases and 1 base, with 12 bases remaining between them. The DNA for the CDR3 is TGTGCCAGCAGCTTTCAGGGTGGAAGAACTAATGAAAAACTGTTTTTT. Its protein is CASSFQGGRTNEKLFF.

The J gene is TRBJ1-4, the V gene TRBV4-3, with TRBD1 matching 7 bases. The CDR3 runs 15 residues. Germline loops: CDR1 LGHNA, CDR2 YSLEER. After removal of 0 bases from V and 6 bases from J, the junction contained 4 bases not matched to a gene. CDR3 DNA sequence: TGCGCCAGCAGCCAAGATGGCCAGGGGGATGAAAAACTGTTTTTT. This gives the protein CASSQDGQGDEKLFF.

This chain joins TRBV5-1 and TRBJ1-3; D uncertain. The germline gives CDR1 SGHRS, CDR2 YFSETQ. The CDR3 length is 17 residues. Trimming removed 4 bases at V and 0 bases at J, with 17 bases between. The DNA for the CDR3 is TGCGCCAGCAGCCCGTCAGAAGTATACTACTCTGGAAACACCATATATTTT. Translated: CASSPSEVYYSGNTIYF.

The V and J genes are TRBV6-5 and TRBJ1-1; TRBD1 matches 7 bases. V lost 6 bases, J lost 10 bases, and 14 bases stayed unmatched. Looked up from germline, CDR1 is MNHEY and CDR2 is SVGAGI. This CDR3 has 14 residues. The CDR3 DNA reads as TGTGCCAGCAGGACGACCCGACAGGGAGGAGTAGCTTTCTTT. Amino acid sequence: CASRTTRQGGVAFF.

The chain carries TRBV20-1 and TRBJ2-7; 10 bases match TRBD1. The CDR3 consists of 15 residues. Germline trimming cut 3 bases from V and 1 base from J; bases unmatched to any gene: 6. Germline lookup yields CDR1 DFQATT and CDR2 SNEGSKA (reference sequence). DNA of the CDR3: TGCAGTGCTAGTACCGGGACAGGGGTTTCCTACGAGCAGTACTTC. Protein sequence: CSASTGTGVSYEQYF.

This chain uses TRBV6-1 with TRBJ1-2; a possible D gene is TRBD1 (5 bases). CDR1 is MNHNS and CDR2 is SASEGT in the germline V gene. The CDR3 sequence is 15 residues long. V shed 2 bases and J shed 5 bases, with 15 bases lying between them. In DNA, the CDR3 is TGTGCCAGCAGTGAATTAAGTCAGGGTTATTATGGCTACACCTTC. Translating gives CASSELSQGYYGYTF.

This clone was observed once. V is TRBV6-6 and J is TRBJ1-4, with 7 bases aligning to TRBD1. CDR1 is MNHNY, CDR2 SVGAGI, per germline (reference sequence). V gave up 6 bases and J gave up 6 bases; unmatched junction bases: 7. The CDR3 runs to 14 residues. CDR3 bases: TGTGCCAGCAGCCAAACAGGGGCGGATGAAAAACTGTTTTTT. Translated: CASSQTGADEKLFF.

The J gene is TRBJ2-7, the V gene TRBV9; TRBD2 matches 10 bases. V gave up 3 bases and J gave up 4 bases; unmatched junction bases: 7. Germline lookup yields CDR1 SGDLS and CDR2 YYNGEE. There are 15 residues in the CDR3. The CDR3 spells CASSAGGLAKYEQYF. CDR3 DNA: TGTGCCAGCAGCGCCGGGGGACTAGCGAAGTACGAGCAGTACTTC.

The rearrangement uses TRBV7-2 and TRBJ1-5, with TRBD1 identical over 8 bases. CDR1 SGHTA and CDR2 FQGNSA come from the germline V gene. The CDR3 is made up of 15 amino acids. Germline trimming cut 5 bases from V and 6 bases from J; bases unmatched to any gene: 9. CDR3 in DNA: TGTGCCAGCAGCCTCCGACAGGGGTTGGGTCAGCCCCAGCATTTT. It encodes CASSLRQGLGQPQHF.

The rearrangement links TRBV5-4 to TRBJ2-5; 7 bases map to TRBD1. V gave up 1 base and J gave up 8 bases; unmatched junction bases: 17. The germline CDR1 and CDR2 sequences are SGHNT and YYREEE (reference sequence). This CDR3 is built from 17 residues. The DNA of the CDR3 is TGTGCCAGCAGCTTGAACAGGGGACCTAGTGCCAAGAGAACCCAGTACTTC. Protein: CASSLNRGPSAKRTQYF.

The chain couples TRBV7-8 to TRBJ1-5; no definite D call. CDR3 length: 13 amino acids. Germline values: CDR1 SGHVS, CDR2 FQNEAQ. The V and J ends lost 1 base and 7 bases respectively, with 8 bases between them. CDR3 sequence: CASSLGTLQPQHF. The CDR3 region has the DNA TGTGCCAGCAGCTTAGGAACTTTACAGCCCCAGCATTTT.

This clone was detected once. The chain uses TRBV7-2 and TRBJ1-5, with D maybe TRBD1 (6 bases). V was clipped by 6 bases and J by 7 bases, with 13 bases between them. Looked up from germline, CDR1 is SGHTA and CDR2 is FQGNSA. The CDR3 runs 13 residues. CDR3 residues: CASSLITGQPQHF. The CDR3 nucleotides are TGTGCCAGCAGTTTAATTACAGGGCAGCCCCAGCATTTT.

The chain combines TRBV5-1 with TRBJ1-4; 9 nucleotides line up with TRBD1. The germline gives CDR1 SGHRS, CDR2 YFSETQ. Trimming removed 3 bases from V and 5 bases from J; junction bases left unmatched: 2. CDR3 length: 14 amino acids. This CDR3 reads CASSWDRENEKLFF. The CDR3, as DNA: TGCGCCAGCAGCTGGGACAGGGAGAATGAAAAACTGTTTTTT.

The CDR3 region has the DNA TGTGCCTGGAGAGCCAGGACAGAGCCGAATGAAAAACTGTTTTTT. Encoded protein: CAWRARTEPNEKLFF. This chain joins TRBV30 and TRBJ1-4; the D gene is possibly TRBD1 (6 bases). The V end was cut by 3 bases, the J end by 5 bases, with 16 bases between. The CDR3 is made up of 15 amino acids. The germline V gene has CDR1 GTSNPN and CDR2 SVGIG (reference sequence).

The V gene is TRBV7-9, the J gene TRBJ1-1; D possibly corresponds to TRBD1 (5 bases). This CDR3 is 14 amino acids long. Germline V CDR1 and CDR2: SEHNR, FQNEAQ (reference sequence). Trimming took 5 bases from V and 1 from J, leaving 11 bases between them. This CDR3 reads CASSPGTKNTEAFF. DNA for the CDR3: TGTGCCAGCAGCCCCGGGACTAAGAACACTGAAGCTTTCTTT.

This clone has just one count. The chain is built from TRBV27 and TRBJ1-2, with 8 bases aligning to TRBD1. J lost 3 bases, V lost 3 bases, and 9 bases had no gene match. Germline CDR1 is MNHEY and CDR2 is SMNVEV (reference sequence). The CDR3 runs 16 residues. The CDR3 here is CASSFPGTGQDYGYTF. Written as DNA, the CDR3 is TGTGCCAGCAGTTTCCCCGGGACAGGACAGGACTATGGCTACACCTTC.

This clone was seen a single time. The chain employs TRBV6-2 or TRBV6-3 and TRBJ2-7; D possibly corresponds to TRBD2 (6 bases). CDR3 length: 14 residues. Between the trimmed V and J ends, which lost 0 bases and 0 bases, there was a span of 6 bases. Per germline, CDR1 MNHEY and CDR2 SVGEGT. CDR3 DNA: TGTGCCAGCAGTTACTCCGGGGGCTCCTACGAGCAGTACTTC. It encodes CASSYSGGSYEQYF.

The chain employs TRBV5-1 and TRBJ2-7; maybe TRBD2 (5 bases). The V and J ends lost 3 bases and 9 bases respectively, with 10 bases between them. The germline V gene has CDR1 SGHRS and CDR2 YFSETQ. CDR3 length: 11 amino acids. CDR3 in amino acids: CASSSEGGQYF. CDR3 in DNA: TGCGCCAGCAGCTCAGAGGGCGGGCAGTACTTC.

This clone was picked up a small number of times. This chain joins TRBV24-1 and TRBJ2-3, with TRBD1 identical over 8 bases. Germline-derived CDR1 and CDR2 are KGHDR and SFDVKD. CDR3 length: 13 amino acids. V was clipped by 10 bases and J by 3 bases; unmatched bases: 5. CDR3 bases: TGTGCCACTGGACAGGGTAGTACAGATACGCAGTATTTT. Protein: CATGQGSTDTQYF.

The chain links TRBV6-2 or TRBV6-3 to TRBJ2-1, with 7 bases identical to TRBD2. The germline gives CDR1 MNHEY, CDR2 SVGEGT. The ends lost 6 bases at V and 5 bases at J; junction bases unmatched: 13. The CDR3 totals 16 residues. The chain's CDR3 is CASSRSAASGHNEQFF. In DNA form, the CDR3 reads TGTGCCAGCAGCCGCTCGGCGGCTAGCGGTCACAATGAGCAGTTCTTC.